The TCR beta chain under discussion was sequenced for a study of blood T cell repertoires in COVID-19. Study information: The United States, Italy and Spain were the sources of the acute and convalescent COVID-19 samples. In each case, the material was cDNA or gDNA derived from T cells, B-cell-depleted T cells, or PBMCs.

Profiled with immunoSEQ multiplex PCR; TCRdb holds only in-frame clones, not every one. The data hold about 140,000 clones, with over 70% observed a single time. The CDR3 has 14 amino acids. From germline, CDR1 is MNHNY and CDR2 SVGAGI (reference sequence). V shed 3 bases and J shed 4 bases, with 12 bases lying between them. This sequence joins TRBV6-6 and TRBJ1-2, with a tentative D call TRBD1 (5 bases). Material for sequencing was peripheral blood. The source of this sequence is a woman in her fifties or sixties with acute or convalescent COVID-19. CDR3 sequence reads: CASSYRTYSYGYTF. The CDR3 region has the DNA TGTGCCAGCAGTTATCGGACATACTCCTATGGCTACACCTTC.